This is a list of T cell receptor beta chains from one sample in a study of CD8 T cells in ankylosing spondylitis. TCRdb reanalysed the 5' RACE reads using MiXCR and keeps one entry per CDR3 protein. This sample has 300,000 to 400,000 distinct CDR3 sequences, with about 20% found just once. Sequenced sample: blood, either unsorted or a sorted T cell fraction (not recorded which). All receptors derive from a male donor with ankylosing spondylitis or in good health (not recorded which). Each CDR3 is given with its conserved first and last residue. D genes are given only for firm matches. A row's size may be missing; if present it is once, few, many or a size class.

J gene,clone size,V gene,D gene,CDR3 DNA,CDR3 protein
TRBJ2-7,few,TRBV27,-,TGTGCCAGCAGTCCCTCAGGGCTCTACGAGCAGTACTTC,CASSPSGLYEQYF
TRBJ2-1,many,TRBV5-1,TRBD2,TGCGCCAGCAGCTTGGGGCTAGCGGGGGGGTCCTACAATGAGCAGTTCTTC,CASSLGLAGGSYNEQFF
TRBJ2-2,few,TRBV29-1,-,TGCAGCGTCCCTGGGGGCACCGGGGAGCTGTTTTTT,CSVPGGTGELFF
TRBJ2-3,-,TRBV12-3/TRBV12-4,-,TGTGCCAGCAGCCAGTTCCCCAGCACAGATACGCAGTATTTT,CASSQFPSTDTQYF
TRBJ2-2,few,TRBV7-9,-,TGTGCCAGCAGCTTGTTCCGGGACCCTGAGAAGACCGGGGAGCTGTTTTTT,CASSLFRDPEKTGELFF
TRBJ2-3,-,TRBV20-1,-,TGCAGTGCATACTTGGACATTTTCACAGATACGCAGTATTTT,CSAYLDIFTDTQYF
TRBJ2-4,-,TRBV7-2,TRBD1,TGTGCCAGCAGCCCAAGGGACAGCAAAAACATTCAGTACTTC,CASSPRDSKNIQYF
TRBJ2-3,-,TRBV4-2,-,TGTGCCAGCAGCCAAGAAGGCCAGATTACGCAGTATTTT,CASSQEGQITQYF
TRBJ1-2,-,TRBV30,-,TGTGCCTGGAGGACAGCCTATGGCTACACCTTC,CAWRTAYGYTF
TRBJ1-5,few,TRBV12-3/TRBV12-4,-,TGTGCCAGCACGAACCGCTATAGCAATCAGCCCCAGCATTTT,CASTNRYSNQPQHF
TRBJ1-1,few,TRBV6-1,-,TGTGCCAGTAACAGACTGAACACTGAAGCTTTCTTT,CASNRLNTEAFF
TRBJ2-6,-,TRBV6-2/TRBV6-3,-,TGTGCCAGCGTGCTCCGACTCTCTGGGGCCAACGTCCTGACTTTC,CASVLRLSGANVLTF
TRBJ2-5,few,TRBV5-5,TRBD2,TGTGCCAGCAGCTTTTTCGGGACTAGCGGGACAGAGACCCAGTACTTC,CASSFFGTSGTETQYF
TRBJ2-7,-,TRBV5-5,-,TGTGCCAGCAGCTTGGAGGGGTTTGAAGGCTACGAGCAGTACTTC,CASSLEGFEGYEQYF
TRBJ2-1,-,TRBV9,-,TGTGCCAGCAGCCACCGGGAGTACAATGAGCAGTTCTTC,CASSHREYNEQFF
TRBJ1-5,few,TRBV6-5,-,TGTGCCAGCAGTTCCCTGAGTCTGTCAGCCCAGCATTTT,CASSSLSLSAQHF
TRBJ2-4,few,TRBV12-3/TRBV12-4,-,TGTGCCAGCAGTTTAACGGGTGGGAGAAACATTCAGTACTTC,CASSLTGGRNIQYF
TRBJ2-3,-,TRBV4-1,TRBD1,TGCGCCAGCAGAAGGGACAGGGGAACGGATACGCAGTATTTT,CASRRDRGTDTQYF
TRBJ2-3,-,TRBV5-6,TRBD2,TGTGCCAGCAGCTTGTGGGTTGCGGGGAGCCGGGGGGAAGATACGCAGTATTTT,CASSLWVAGSRGEDTQYF
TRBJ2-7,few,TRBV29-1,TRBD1,TGCAGCACCCTGACAGGGACCTCCTACGAGCAGTACTTC,CSTLTGTSYEQYF
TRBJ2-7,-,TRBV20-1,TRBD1,TGCAGTGCTAGAAGCCCCGGGACAGCCCATTACGAGCAGTACTTC,CSARSPGTAHYEQYF
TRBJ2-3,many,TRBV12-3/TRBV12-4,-,TGTGCCAGCAGTTTCTCAGATACGCAGTATTTT,CASSFSDTQYF
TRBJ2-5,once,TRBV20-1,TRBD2,TGCAGTGCCCGGCGGGAGCGGGGGGTCCAAGAGACCCAGTACTTC,CSARRERGVQETQYF
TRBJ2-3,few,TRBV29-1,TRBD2,TGCAGCGTTGAAGTATGGAGGCGGGAGTCCTCGCGGACAGATACGCAGTATTTT,CSVEVWRRESSRTDTQYF
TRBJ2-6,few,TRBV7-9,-,TGTGCCAGCAGCTTTCGGTCGCGGGGGGCCAACGTCCTGACTTTC,CASSFRSRGANVLTF
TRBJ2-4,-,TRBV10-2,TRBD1,TGCGCCAGTAAACAGGGGGCTACCGAAAACATTCAGTACTTC,CASKQGATENIQYF
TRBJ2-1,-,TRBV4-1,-,TGCGCCAGCAGCCAGCAGGGATCTCCGATCCTAGATGAGCAGTTCTTC,CASSQQGSPILDEQFF
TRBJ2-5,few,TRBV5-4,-,TGTGCCAGCAGCTTGAGGAACAGCTTCCAAGAGACCCAGTACTTC,CASSLRNSFQETQYF
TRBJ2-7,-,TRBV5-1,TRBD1,TGCGCCAGCAGCCAAGACCGGACAGGCAGCGAGCAGTACTTC,CASSQDRTGSEQYF
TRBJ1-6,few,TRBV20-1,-,TGCAGTGCTACCCCTTTGGGCTCACCCCTCCACTTT,CSATPLGSPLHF
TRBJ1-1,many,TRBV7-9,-,TGTGCCAGCAGCCCCCAAGGGGCGAACACTGAAGCTTTCTTT,CASSPQGANTEAFF
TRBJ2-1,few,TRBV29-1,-,TGCAGCGTTGACAGGGGCAATGAGCAGTTCTTC,CSVDRGNEQFF
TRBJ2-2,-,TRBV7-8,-,TGTGCCAGCCGAAACCCCTCGAACACCGGGGAGCTGTTTTTT,CASRNPSNTGELFF
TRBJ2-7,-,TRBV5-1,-,TGCGCCAGCAGCTTGGCTTCCCAGCAGGGGAGATACGAGCAGTACTTC,CASSLASQQGRYEQYF
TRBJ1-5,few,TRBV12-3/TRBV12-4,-,TGTGCCAGCAGTCCATATGGCCCCGTGGATCAGCCCCAGCATTTT,CASSPYGPVDQPQHF
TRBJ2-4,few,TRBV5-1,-,TGCGCCAGCAGCTACATGGGACCTCTCGACATTCAGTACTTC,CASSYMGPLDIQYF
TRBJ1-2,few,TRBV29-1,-,TGCAGCGTTGGAGGGGAGAACTATGGCTACACCTTC,CSVGGENYGYTF
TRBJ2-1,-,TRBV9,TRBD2,TGTGCCAGCAGCGTAGGTGTGGCGGGAGGGCCCTACAATGAGCAGTTCTTC,CASSVGVAGGPYNEQFF
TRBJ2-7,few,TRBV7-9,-,TGTGCCAGCAGCGACGGGACACTATACGAGCAGTACTTC,CASSDGTLYEQYF
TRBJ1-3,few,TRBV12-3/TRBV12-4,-,TGTGCCAGCAGTTTTGTCGGGTCTGGAAACACCATATATTTT,CASSFVGSGNTIYF
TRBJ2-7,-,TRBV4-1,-,TGCGCCAGCAGCCAAGAGGACCGTTCCTACTACGAGCAGTACTTC,CASSQEDRSYYEQYF
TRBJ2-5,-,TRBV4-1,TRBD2,TGCGCCAGCAGCCAAGTTGCTAGCGGGGGGGAAGAGACCCAGTACTTC,CASSQVASGGEETQYF
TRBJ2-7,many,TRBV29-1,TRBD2,TGCAGCGTTGAAGGACTAGCGGGACCCTACGAGCAGTACTTC,CSVEGLAGPYEQYF
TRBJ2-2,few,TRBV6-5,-,TGTGCCAGCAGTTACAGGCAGGGGTTGGCCACCGGGGAGCTGTTTTTT,CASSYRQGLATGELFF
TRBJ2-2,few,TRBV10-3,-,TGTGCCATCAGTGAGCCCCCAGGGGCCGCTTATAACACCGGGGAGCTGTTTTTT,CAISEPPGAAYNTGELFF
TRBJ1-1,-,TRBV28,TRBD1,TGTGCCAGCAGTTCCAGGGGGCGAATAGAAGCTTTCTTT,CASSSRGRIEAFF
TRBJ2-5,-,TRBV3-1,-,TGTGCCAGCAGTCGAGCGGAGTTCCAAGAGACCCAGTACTTC,CASSRAEFQETQYF
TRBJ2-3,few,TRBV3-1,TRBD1,TGTGCCAGCAGCCAATCCGGACAGGGGGTTAGAGATACGCAGTATTTT,CASSQSGQGVRDTQYF
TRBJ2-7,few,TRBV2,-,TGTGCCAGCACCCCGATCCCGGACAGCTCCTACGAGCAGTACTTC,CASTPIPDSSYEQYF
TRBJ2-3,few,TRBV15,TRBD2,TGTGCCACCAGCAGCTCTAGCGGGGGGACAACTAGCACAGATACGCAGTATTTT,CATSSSSGGTTSTDTQYF
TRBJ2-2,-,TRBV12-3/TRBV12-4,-,TGTGCCAGCAGTTTTCGAATGAACACCGGGGAGCTGTTTTTT,CASSFRMNTGELFF
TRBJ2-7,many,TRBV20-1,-,TGCAGTGCTAGAGATAGGAACAGGTCCTACGAGCAGTACTTC,CSARDRNRSYEQYF
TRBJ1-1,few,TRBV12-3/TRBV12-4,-,TGTGCCAGCAGTCCGGCGGCGAACACTGAAGCTTTCTTT,CASSPAANTEAFF
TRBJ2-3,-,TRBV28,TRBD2,TGTGCCAGCAGTTTCACTAGCGGGGGGGCCCCAGATACGCAGTATTTT,CASSFTSGGAPDTQYF
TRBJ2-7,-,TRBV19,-,TGTGCCAGTAGTTATCAGGGGGGTCCCTACGAGCAGTACTTC,CASSYQGGPYEQYF
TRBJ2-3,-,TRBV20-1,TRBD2,TGCAGTGCTAAACCTAGCGGGGGGACTCTGTATAGCACAGATACGCAGTATTTT,CSAKPSGGTLYSTDTQYF
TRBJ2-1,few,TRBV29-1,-,TGCAGCACTACCCTCACAGGGCAGGTCGAGTTCTTC,CSTTLTGQVEFF
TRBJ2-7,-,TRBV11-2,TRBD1,TGTGCCAGCAGCTTAGGGACAGGGGATCAGCCCTACGAGCAGTACTTC,CASSLGTGDQPYEQYF
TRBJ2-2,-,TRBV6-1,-,TGTGCCAGCAAGGGGTCTAGTAGCGGGGAGCTGTTTTTT,CASKGSSSGELFF
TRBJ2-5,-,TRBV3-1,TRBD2,TGTGCCAGCAGCTCCCGCCTAGCGGGGCAAGAGACCCAGTACTTC,CASSSRLAGQETQYF